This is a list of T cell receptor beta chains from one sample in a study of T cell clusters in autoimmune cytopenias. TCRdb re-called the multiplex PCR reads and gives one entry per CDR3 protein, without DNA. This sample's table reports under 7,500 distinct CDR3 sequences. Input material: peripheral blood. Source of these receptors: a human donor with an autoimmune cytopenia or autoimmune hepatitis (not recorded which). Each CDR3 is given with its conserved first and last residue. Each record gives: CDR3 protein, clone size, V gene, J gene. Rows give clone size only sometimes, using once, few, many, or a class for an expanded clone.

CASSLAYPSGGWDEQFF	.	TRBV11-2	TRBJ2-1
CASSIKVGMNGELFF	.	TRBV19	TRBJ2-2
CASSFVAGGPNEQFF	.	TRBV5-1	TRBJ2-1
CASSLGQFNEQFF	medium-sized	TRBV7-2	TRBJ2-1
CASKFSDSDNEKLFF	.	TRBV5-1	TRBJ1-4
CASRSQGNTEAFF	.	TRBV6-2/TRBV6-3	TRBJ1-1
CASSTGMDYEQYF	medium-sized	TRBV6-1	TRBJ2-7
CASSRGQGDVNEQFF	medium-sized	TRBV7-9	TRBJ2-1
CASSDRGAGRNTIYF	medium-sized	TRBV6-1	TRBJ1-3
CASSLSQGVYEQFF	.	TRBV27	TRBJ2-1
CASSLGLSATEAFF	medium-sized	TRBV7-2	TRBJ1-1
CASRRRDTNTEAFF	.	TRBV12-3/TRBV12-4	TRBJ1-1
CASRTQNTGELFF	medium-sized	TRBV19	TRBJ2-2
CASSQPDRQQETQYF	.	TRBV4-1	TRBJ2-5
CASSKQNSNQPQHF	.	TRBV27	TRBJ1-5
CSGGSDLYNEQFF	medium-sized	TRBV29-1	TRBJ2-1
CASSEYYGQGEKLFF	.	TRBV6-1	TRBJ1-4
CSASTAGNTIYF	.	TRBV20-1	TRBJ1-3
CASSLEVLNTEAFF	.	TRBV7-9	TRBJ1-1
CASSFEHPTSGRVEQFF	.	TRBV27	TRBJ2-1
CSARDIAVGSHGYTF	medium-sized	TRBV20-1	TRBJ1-2
CASSLTRGFDGYTF	medium-sized	TRBV6-5	TRBJ1-2
CASSGLREEPPSTDTQYF	.	TRBV25-1	TRBJ2-3
CASSLDLAGGTNEQFF	medium-sized	TRBV7-3	TRBJ2-1
CSVEEHSGVGEAFF	medium-sized	TRBV29-1	TRBJ1-1
CSARDRRGQANSPLHF	.	TRBV20-1	TRBJ1-6
CASSLDVGSGTAKSYEQYF	medium-sized	TRBV11-2	TRBJ2-7
CASSLHQDGGRTEAFF	.	TRBV4-1	TRBJ1-1
CASSVVEETQYF	.	TRBV2	TRBJ2-5
CASSRRQGPNQPQHF	.	TRBV19	TRBJ1-5
CASSPGEKNIQYF	.	TRBV18	TRBJ2-4
CSARREFTYNEQFF	medium-sized	TRBV20-1	TRBJ2-1
CASSLRDTKQFF	.	TRBV11-2	TRBJ2-1
CASSRDGHTGELFF	.	TRBV6-1	TRBJ2-2
CAISGFPSSGANVLTF	.	TRBV10-3	TRBJ2-6
CASSEWGGSNSPLHF	.	TRBV2	TRBJ1-6
CASSLDRGETLMNTEAFF	.	TRBV7-2	TRBJ1-1
CSAQKQGTSYEQYF	medium-sized	TRBV20-1	TRBJ2-7
CSARQGGMRPQHF	.	TRBV20-1	TRBJ1-5
CAISAFTWTSGRNEQFF	medium-sized	TRBV10-3	TRBJ2-1
CASRLGTSADTQYF	.	TRBV10-3	TRBJ2-3
CASSVQGQLAKNIQYF	.	TRBV12-3/TRBV12-4	TRBJ2-4
CASTPQGRQKAFF	.	TRBV27	TRBJ1-1